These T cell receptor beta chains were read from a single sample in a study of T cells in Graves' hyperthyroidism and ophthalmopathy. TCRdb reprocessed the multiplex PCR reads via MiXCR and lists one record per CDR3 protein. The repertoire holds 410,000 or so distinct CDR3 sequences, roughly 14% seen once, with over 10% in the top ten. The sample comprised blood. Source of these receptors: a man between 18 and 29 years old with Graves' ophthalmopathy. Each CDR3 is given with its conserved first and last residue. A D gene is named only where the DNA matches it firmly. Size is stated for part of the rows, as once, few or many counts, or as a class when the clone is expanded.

TGTGCCAGCAGCTTAGCGGGGGGCCCCACCGGGGAGCTGTTTTTT CASSLAGGPTGELFF few 15 TRBV7-2 - TRBJ2-2
TGTGCCAGCAGCTTAGCGCGACAGGGATATGGCTACACCTTC CASSLARQGYGYTF few 14 TRBV7-9 TRBD1 TRBJ1-2
TGTGCCAGTAGTAAGGGTTATAATTCACCCCTCCACTTT CASSKGYNSPLHF - 13 TRBV19 - TRBJ1-6
TGTGCCAGCAGCTTGGCCGGTGGGACAGGGCCCTACGAGCAGTACTTC CASSLAGGTGPYEQYF - 16 TRBV5-6 TRBD1 TRBJ2-7
TGTGCCAGTAGTATCCCAGGGGTAAGGATGGGATTTGACTATGGCTACACCTTC CASSIPGVRMGFDYGYTF - 18 TRBV19 - TRBJ1-2
TGTGCCAGCAGTGAACCCCAGATCACCTACAATGAGCAGTTCTTC CASSEPQITYNEQFF - 15 TRBV6-1 - TRBJ2-1
TGTGCCAGCAGTGAGGCGGTTCGGGGCGAGCAGTACTTC CASSEAVRGEQYF - 13 TRBV6-1 - TRBJ2-7
TGTGCCAGCAGCTTGGTTTCGGGGTACAGTGGCTACACCTTC CASSLVSGYSGYTF - 14 TRBV5-4 - TRBJ1-2
TGTGCCAGCAAAGGGACTAGCGGTTTGTACCAAGAGACCCAGTACTTC CASKGTSGLYQETQYF few 16 TRBV27 TRBD2 TRBJ2-5
TGTGCCAGCAGTGATCTTTTCACTAGCGGGAGGTTCAATGAGCAGTTCTTC CASSDLFTSGRFNEQFF many 17 TRBV2 TRBD2 TRBJ2-1
TGTGCCAGCAGCGACAGGGTACATGAAAAACTGTTTTTT CASSDRVHEKLFF many 13 TRBV5-8 TRBD1 TRBJ1-4
TGTGCCAGCAGCGAGTCCACTCCGGGACTAATATACTACGAGCAGTACTTC CASSESTPGLIYYEQYF - 17 TRBV6-1 TRBD2 TRBJ2-7
TGCGCCAGCACCACGGGACTAGCGGGACCAAGCACAGATACGCAGTATTTT CASTTGLAGPSTDTQYF few 17 TRBV10-1 TRBD2 TRBJ2-3
TGTGCCAGCAGCTTTCCCGGGACAGGGTCGTATGGCTACACCTTC CASSFPGTGSYGYTF many 15 TRBV7-8 TRBD1 TRBJ1-2
TGTGCCAGCAGATTACAACCCAACACTGAAGCTTTCTTT CASRLQPNTEAFF - 13 TRBV14 - TRBJ1-1
TGTGCCAGCAGCTTAGGGGCGACAACTAATGAAAAACTGTTTTTT CASSLGATTNEKLFF few 15 TRBV7-9 - TRBJ1-4
TGTGCCAGCACCCTCGACAATTCGAACACTGAAGCTTTCTTT CASTLDNSNTEAFF many 14 TRBV12-3/TRBV12-4 - TRBJ1-1
TGTGCCAGCAGTACCCCTGGCAGGGGCTCCTACGAGCAGTACTTC CASSTPGRGSYEQYF many 15 TRBV6-1 - TRBJ2-7
TGTGCCAGCAGCTTACGGGTTGGGGGGTGGGATACGCAGTATTTT CASSLRVGGWDTQYF many 15 TRBV7-2 - TRBJ2-3
TGTGCCAGCGGGAACAGAAATAGGGACACTGAAGCTTTCTTT CASGNRNRDTEAFF - 14 TRBV27 - TRBJ1-1
TGTGCCAGCAGCCCTCGGACAGGCGTGACTAGAGAGACCCAGTACTTC CASSPRTGVTRETQYF few 16 TRBV9 - TRBJ2-5
TGTGCCAGCAGCCAAGGTTGGGACCATAATTACGAGCAGTACTTC CASSQGWDHNYEQYF many 15 TRBV3-1 - TRBJ2-7
TGTGCCCACACCTTGGCTTGGACAGGGCCCCGGGAGGGCTCCTACGAGCAGTACTTC CAHTLAWTGPREGSYEQYF - 19 TRBV18 - TRBJ2-7
TGTGCCAGCAGCTTTACTAGCGGGGGAAAAGAGACCCAGTACTTC CASSFTSGGKETQYF many 15 TRBV7-8 TRBD2 TRBJ2-5
TGTGCCAGCAGTTTTAAACCGAATAATGAAAAACTGTTTTTT CASSFKPNNEKLFF many 14 TRBV12-3/TRBV12-4 - TRBJ1-4
TGTGCCAGTAGTATAGGCGCTAGCGGGAGTTACGAGCAGTACTTC CASSIGASGSYEQYF - 15 TRBV19 TRBD2 TRBJ2-7
TGCAGTGCTAAGGCAGGGGTTGCCTACGAGCAGTACTTC CSAKAGVAYEQYF many 13 TRBV20-1 - TRBJ2-7
TGCAGTGCTATTGGACAGCCTAATGAAAAACTGTTTTTT CSAIGQPNEKLFF once 13 TRBV20-1 - TRBJ1-4
TGTGCCAGCAGCGCCCGGAGTAGTGAGTACCAAGAGACCCAGTACTTC CASSARSSEYQETQYF many 16 TRBV9 - TRBJ2-5
TGTGCCAGCAGTTTGGGGGACAGGGGGTACGAGCAGTACTTC CASSLGDRGYEQYF many 14 TRBV2 TRBD1 TRBJ2-7
TGTGCCAGCAGCTTCGGGACAGCAAATGAAAAACTGTTTTTT CASSFGTANEKLFF many 14 TRBV5-6 TRBD1 TRBJ1-4
TGTGCCAGCAGCGCTGGTGGTTACCACTACGAGCAGTACTTC CASSAGGYHYEQYF many 14 TRBV28 - TRBJ2-7
TGTGCCAGCAGCTTATGGGTCGGTAGCACAGATACGCAGTATTTT CASSLWVGSTDTQYF many 15 TRBV7-2 - TRBJ2-3
TGTGCCATCAGTGGAGGGCATGAAGCTTTCTTT CAISGGHEAFF - 11 TRBV10-3 - TRBJ1-1
TGTGCCACCAGTGATTTGAAGCCGGACAGGGGGAGTCAAGAGACCCAGTACTTC CATSDLKPDRGSQETQYF - 18 TRBV24-1 TRBD1 TRBJ2-5
TGCGCCAGCAGCCCTGGAAGGGCCAGGGCCAAAAACATTCAGTACTTC CASSPGRARAKNIQYF few 16 TRBV4-1 - TRBJ2-4
TGTGCCAGCAGTGAAAAGGCGGGAGGGAGCGGAGAGACCCAGTACTTC CASSEKAGGSGETQYF - 16 TRBV6-1 TRBD2 TRBJ2-5
TGTGCCAGCATTGTCAGGGGGCGAGGAGAGACCCAGTACTTC CASIVRGRGETQYF many 14 TRBV2 TRBD1 TRBJ2-5